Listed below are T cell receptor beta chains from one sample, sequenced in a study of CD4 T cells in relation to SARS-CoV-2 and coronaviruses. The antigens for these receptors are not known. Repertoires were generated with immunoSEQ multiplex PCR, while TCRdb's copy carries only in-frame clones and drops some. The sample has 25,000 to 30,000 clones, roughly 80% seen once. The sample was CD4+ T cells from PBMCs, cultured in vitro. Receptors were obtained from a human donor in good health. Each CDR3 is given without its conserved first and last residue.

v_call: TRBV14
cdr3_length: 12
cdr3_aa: ASSQTLSTDTQY

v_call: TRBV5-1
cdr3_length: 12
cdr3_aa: ASSLTTGNYGYT

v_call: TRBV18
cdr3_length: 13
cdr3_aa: ASSPRTGGVGEQY

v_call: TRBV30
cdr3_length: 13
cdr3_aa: AWSSLGLDYNEQF

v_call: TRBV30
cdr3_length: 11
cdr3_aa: AHRLAGFYEQY

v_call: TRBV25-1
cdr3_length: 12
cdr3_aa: ASREGHSGNTIY

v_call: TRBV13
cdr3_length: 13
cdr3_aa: ASSDRRLSGNTIY

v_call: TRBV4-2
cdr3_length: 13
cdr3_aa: ASSPRDTRAGELF

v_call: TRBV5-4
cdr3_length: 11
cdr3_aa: ASGAFTGNTIY

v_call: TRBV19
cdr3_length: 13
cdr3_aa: ASSQWTGTPETQY

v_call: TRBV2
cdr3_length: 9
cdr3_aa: ASSPANEQF

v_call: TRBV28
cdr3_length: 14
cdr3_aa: ASSSGGRTISYEQY

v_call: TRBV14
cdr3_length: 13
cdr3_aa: ASSQGFRGPYGYT

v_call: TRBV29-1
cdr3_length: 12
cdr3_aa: SVGTSGGSDTQY

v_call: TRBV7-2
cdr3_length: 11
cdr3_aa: ATGPEGGGEQF

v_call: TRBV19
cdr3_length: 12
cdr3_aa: ASRPGIGIETQY

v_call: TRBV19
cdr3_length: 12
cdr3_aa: ASSPRGVNTEAF

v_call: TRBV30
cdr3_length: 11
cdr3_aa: AWRSSGAYEQY

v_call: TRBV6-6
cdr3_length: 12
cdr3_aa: ASSNGQGGQPQH

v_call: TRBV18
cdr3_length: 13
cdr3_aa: ASSPQIGGENIQY

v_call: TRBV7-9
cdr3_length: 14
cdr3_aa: ASSATGDANTGELF

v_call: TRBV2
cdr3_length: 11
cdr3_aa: ASSEGNSYEQY

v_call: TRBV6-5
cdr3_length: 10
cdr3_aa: ASSRTGRKQY

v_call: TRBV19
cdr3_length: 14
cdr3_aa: ASSDTGQGANYGYT

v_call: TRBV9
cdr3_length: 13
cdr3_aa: ASSVGGANTGELF

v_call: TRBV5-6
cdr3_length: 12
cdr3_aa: ASSLLGGSMGYT

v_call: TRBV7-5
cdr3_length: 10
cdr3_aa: ARSFGQGEAF

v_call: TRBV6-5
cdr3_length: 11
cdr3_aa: ASSYNGGTEAF

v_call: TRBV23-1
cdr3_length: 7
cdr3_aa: AGRSEQY